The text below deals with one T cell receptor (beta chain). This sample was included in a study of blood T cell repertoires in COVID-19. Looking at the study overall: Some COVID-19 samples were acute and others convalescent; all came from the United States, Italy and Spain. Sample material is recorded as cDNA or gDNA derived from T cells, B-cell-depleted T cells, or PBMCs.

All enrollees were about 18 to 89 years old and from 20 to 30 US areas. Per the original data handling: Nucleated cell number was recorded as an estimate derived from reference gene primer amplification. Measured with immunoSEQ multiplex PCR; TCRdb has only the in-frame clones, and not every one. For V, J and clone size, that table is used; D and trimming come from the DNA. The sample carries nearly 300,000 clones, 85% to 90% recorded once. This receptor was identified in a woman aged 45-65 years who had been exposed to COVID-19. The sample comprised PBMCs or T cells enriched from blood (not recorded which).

The CDR3 DNA reads TGTGCCAGCAGCCAAGGGCCCCAACCCGAGCAGTACTTC. This sequence encodes CASSQGPQPEQYF. V gene TRBV3-1 (or the pseudogene TRBV3-2) combines with J gene TRBJ2-7; D unclear. Trimming left V 1 base short and J 6 bases short, with 10 bases between. The CDR3 has 13 amino acids. CDR1 is LGHDT and CDR2 is YNNKEL in the germline V gene (reference sequence).